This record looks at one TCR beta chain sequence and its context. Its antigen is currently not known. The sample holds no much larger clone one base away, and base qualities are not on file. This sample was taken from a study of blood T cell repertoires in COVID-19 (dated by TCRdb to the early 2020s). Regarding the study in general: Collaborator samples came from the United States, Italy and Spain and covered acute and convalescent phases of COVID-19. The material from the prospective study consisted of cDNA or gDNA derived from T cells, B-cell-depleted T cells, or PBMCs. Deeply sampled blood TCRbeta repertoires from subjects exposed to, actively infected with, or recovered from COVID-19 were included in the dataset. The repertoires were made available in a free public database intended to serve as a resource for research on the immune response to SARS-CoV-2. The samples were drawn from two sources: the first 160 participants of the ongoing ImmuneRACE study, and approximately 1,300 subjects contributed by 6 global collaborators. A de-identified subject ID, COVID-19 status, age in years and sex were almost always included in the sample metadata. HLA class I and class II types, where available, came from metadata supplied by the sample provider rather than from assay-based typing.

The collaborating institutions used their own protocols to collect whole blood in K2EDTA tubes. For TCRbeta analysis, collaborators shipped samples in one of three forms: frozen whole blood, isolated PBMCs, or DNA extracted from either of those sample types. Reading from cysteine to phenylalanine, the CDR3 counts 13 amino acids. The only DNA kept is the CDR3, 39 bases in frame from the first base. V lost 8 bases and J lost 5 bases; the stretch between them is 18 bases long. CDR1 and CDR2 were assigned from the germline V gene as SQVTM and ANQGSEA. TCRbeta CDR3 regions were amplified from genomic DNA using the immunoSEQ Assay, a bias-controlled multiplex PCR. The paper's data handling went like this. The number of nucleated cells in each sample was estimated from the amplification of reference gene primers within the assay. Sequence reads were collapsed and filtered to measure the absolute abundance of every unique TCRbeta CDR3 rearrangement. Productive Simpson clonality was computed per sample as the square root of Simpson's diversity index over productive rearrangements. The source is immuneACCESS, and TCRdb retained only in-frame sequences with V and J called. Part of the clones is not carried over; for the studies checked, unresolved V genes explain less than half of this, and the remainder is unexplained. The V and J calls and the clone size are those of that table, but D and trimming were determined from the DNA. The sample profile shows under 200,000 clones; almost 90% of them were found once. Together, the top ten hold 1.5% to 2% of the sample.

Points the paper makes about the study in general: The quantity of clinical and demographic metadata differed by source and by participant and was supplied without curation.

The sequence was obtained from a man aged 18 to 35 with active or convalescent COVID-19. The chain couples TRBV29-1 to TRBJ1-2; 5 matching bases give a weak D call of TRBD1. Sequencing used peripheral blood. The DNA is TGCAGCACCTCCGGTAGGGGCGATTATGGCTACACCTTC. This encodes CSTSGRGDYGYTF.